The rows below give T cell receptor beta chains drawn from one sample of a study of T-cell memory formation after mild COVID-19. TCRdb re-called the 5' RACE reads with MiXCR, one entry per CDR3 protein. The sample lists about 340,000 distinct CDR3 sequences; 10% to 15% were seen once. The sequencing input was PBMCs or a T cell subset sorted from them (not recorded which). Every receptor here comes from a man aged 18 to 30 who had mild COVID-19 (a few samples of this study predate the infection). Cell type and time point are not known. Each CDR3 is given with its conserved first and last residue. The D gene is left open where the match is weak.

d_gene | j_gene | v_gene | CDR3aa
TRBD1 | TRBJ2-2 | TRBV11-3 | CASSWRQGSAGELFF
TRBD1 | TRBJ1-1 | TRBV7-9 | CASSGGQQAFF
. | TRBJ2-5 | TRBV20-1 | CSARDHQGSETQYF
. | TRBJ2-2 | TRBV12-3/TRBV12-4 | CASRPLGGAGELFF
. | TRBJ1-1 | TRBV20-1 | CSAARDPNTEAFF
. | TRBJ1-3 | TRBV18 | CASSPTDDGNTIYF
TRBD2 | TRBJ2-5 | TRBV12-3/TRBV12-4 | CASSKAGDQETQYF
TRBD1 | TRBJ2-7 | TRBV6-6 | CASRWDRGSYEQYF
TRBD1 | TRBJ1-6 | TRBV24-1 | CARKDRGAENSPLHF
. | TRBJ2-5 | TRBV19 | CASSRPGRTQETQYF
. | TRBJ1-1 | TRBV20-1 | CSARVNEAFF
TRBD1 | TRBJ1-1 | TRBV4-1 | CASSHPGQGTEAFF
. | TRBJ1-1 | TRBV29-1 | CSVVWQNTEAFF
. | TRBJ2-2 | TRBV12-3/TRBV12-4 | CASTTQGRNTGELFF
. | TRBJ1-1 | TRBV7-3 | CASSRRGSEAFF
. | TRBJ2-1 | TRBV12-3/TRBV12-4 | CASTPGLSYNEQFF
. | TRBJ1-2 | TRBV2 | CANTEQSYGYTF
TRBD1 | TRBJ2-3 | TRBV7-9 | CASSKQGADTQYF
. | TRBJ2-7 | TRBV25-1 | CASSTPAAHEQYF
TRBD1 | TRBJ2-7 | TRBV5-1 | CASGDRGPSYEQYF
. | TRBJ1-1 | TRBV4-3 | CASSQEGGSEAFF
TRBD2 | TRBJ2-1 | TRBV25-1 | CASARTSVNEQFF
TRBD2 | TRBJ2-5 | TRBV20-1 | CSARETSGRAWETQYF
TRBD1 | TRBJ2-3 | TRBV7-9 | CASSFSPGQAASVTQYF
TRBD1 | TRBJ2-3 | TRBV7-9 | CASSPGTGAHGGTDTQYF
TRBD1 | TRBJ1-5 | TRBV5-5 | CASSRRDRESQPQHF
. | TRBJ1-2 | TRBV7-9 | CASSLMEGENYGYTF
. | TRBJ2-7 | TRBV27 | CASSSIGGAPNEQYF
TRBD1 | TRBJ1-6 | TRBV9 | CASSATGVRSPLHF
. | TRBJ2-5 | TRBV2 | CASRTTGETQYF
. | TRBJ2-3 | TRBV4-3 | CASSQEAAIATDTQYF
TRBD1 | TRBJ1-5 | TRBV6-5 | CASSYSRQGNQPQHF
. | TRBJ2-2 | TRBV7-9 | CAGRPFTGELFF
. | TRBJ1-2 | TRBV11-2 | CASSPSGSNYGYTF
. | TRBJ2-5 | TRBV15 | CATSRVTSLVGETQYF
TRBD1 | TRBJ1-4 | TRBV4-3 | CASSQDQGTGVSTNEKLFF
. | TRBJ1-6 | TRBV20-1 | CSAREAGGDTLHF
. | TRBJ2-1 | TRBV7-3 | CASGPGDSYNEQFF
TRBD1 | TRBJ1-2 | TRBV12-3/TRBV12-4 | CATTPVRTGKRPYGYTF
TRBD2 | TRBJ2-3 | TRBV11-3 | CASGAGGTDTQYF
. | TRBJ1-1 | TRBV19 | CASAGWSDEAFF
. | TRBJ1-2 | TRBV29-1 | CSVVRQPYGYTF
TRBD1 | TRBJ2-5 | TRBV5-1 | CASGDRRGGETQYF
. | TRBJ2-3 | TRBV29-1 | CSVDPPGLGSDTQYF
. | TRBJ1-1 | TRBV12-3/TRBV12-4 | CASRKPNTEAFF
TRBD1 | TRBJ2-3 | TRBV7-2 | CASSPGPGTGKYF
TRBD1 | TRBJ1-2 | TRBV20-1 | CSASVDRDYGYTF
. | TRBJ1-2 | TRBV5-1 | CASSEEGYGGYTF
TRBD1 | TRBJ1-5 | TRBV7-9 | CASSQGGVNQPQHF
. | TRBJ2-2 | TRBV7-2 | CASSLVQGTGPGELFF
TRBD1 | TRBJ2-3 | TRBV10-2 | CASRGQGTDTQYF
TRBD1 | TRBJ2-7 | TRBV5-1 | CASSLVAGGVSYEQYF
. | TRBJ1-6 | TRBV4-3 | CASSSWSPGGKSPLHF
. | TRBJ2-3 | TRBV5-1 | CASSPGIAGTDTQYF
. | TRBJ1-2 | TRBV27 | CASSLNSHYGYTF